The 20 T cell receptor beta chains presented below share a single source sample, sequenced in a study of T cell responses to AZD1222 COVID-19 vaccine. The data were produced by immunoSEQ multiplex PCR, yet TCRdb's version contains in-frame clones alone and is incomplete. The sample lists approximately 140,000 clones, around nine tenths occurring once. The material was peripheral blood, obtained on day 0 of AZD1222 vaccination. These receptors were taken from an adult in good health.

V and J are TRBV7-7 and TRBJ2-7; D call uncertain. The CDR3 has 16 residues. The germline CDR1 and CDR2 sequences are SSHAT and FNYEAQ (reference sequence). Between the trimmed V and J ends, which lost 4 bases and 2 bases, there was a span of 18 bases. The CDR3 region has the DNA TGTGCCAGCAGCTCCCAACCGGGCCCAATCCCCTACGAGCAGTACTTC. This encodes CASSSQPGPIPYEQYF.

The CDR3 coding sequence is TGTGCCAGCAGTTTAAACAGGGGGCCCTTCAATGAGCAGTTCTTC. Protein: CASSLNRGPFNEQFF. V gene TRBV27 combines with J gene TRBJ2-1; 9 bases are a match to TRBD1. This CDR3 is 15 amino acids long. Germline V gene sequence: CDR1 MNHEY, CDR2 SMNVEV (reference sequence). V lost 2 bases to trimming and J lost 6 bases; unmatched junction nucleotides: 5.

V usage is TRBV2 and J usage is TRBJ2-1; TRBD2 agrees at 13 bases. CDR1 is SNHLY and CDR2 is FYNNEI in the germline V gene. CDR3 length: 16 residues. Trimming removed 3 bases from V and 9 bases from J; junction bases left unmatched: 8. The DNA of the CDR3 is TGTGCCAGCAGTGACGCGGGACTAGCGGGACGGGTTGAGCAGTTCTTC. This encodes CASSDAGLAGRVEQFF.

The chain links TRBV19 to TRBJ2-2; 10 bases are a match to TRBD2. This CDR3 region has 16 residues. V shed 6 bases, J shed 6 bases, and the junction held 10 bases outside the gene matches. The germline V gene encodes CDR1 LNHDA and CDR2 SQIVND (reference sequence). CDR3 coding DNA: TGTGCCAGTAGGCCACTAGCGGGGAGAGGGGCCGGGGAGCTGTTTTTT. Translation: CASRPLAGRGAGELFF.

This chain links TRBV9 with TRBJ2-6; a weak D match, TRBD1 (6 bases). The length of the CDR3 is 17 residues. Looked up from germline, CDR1 is SGDLS and CDR2 is YYNGEE. Between the trimmed V and J ends, which lost 4 bases and 2 bases, there was a span of 16 bases. CDR3 bases: TGTGCCAGCAGCAACCCACTCTCAGGGGCTGGGGCCAACGTCCTGACTTTC. Amino acids: CASSNPLSGAGANVLTF.

The chain has TRBV5-1 and TRBJ2-7, with a tentative D call TRBD2 (5 bases). This CDR3 has 14 amino acids. V was cut by 4 bases and J by 3 bases, with 14 bases left in between. CDR1 and CDR2 from the germline V gene are SGHRS and YFSETQ. The CDR3 region is CASSPEVPGYEQYF. The CDR3 coding sequence is TGCGCCAGCAGCCCGGAGGTTCCTGGCTACGAGCAGTACTTC.

The V gene is TRBV7-9, the J gene TRBJ1-3, with a weak D call TRBD1 (6 bases). V lost 2 bases and J lost 0, with 11 bases in between. This CDR3 is 16 amino acids long. CDR1 and CDR2 (germline): SEHNR, FQNEAQ (reference sequence). The CDR3 DNA follows: TGTGCCAGCAGCTTATTCCAGGGGATCTCTGGAAACACCATATATTTT. Translation gives CASSLFQGISGNTIYF.

The chain links TRBV4-3 to TRBJ2-7; 9 positions match TRBD1. CDR3 length: 14 amino acids. CDR1 is LGHNA and CDR2 is YSLEER in the germline V gene. Trimming removed 4 bases from V and 4 bases from J; junction bases left unmatched: 5. For the CDR3, the DNA is TGCGCCAGCAGCCTGGGACAGGGTCGGTACGAGCAGTACTTC. Protein sequence: CASSLGQGRYEQYF.

The chain has TRBV4-3 and TRBJ1-5; D call uncertain. This CDR3 is 14 amino acids long. V dropped 1 base and J dropped 0 bases, with 4 bases sitting between them. Looked up from germline, CDR1 is LGHNA and CDR2 is YSLEER. CDR3 sequence reads: CASSQAHSNQPQHF. Here the CDR3 DNA reads TGCGCCAGCAGCCAAGCTCATAGCAATCAGCCCCAGCATTTT.

The chain combines TRBV5-5 with TRBJ2-7; 7 nucleotides line up with TRBD1. CDR3 size: 14 residues. Germline lookup yields CDR1 SGHKS and CDR2 YYEKEE (reference sequence). The trim removed 4 bases at V and 2 bases at J, leaving 6 bases unmatched. The CDR3 loop is CASSPGTAPYEQYF. The DNA for the CDR3 is TGTGCCAGCAGCCCGGGGACAGCTCCCTACGAGCAGTACTTC.

The rearrangement uses TRBV25-1 and TRBJ2-1, with 9 bases identical to TRBD1. Germline V gives CDR1 MGHDK, CDR2 SYGVNS. The CDR3 length is 15 residues. The V segment lost 5 bases and the J segment 6 bases; nucleotides outside the gene matches: 8. Here the CDR3 DNA reads TGTGCCAGCAGTCAGGGGGGACAGGGTTCCAATGAGCAGTTCTTC. Encoded protein: CASSQGGQGSNEQFF.

This clone has more than one count but fewer than ten. V usage is TRBV2 and J usage is TRBJ2-5; D assignment may be TRBD1 or TRBD2 (5 bases each). Germline V CDR1 and CDR2: SNHLY, FYNNEI. CDR3 length: 11 residues. Trimming shortened V by 5 bases and J by 9 bases, and 10 bases separated the two germline ends. CDR3 DNA sequence: TGTGCCAGCAGTCCTCGGGACCCCCAGTACTTC. This encodes CASSPRDPQYF.

V and J are TRBV19 and TRBJ1-2; tentative D call: TRBD1 (6 bases). V gave up 3 bases and J gave up 4 bases, with 12 bases separating them. The V gene's germline CDR1 is LNHDA and CDR2 SQIVND (reference sequence). The CDR3 is 14 amino acids. The CDR3 DNA reads TGTGCCAGTAGTATCACAGGGACTCTCTATGGCTACACCTTC. Amino acids: CASSITGTLYGYTF.

This chain links TRBV5-1 with TRBJ2-3, with D perhaps matching TRBD1 or TRBD2 (5 bases each). The V gene lost 2 bases and the J gene lost 4 bases, with 14 bases spanning the gap. The CDR3 contains 15 residues. The germline V gene encodes CDR1 SGHRS and CDR2 YFSETQ. DNA of the CDR3: TGCGCCAGCAGCTTAAACCGGGGCGCCTCAGATACGCAGTATTTT. Translation gives CASSLNRGASDTQYF. Filled out from reference TRBV5-1 and TRBJ2-3, the complete variable domain reads KAGVTQTPRYLIKTRGQQVTLSCSPISGHRSVSWYQQTPGQGLQFLFEYFSETQRNKGNFPGRFSGRQFSNSRSEMNVSTLELGDSALYLCASSLNRGASDTQYFGPGTRLTVL.

V usage is TRBV10-3 and J usage is TRBJ1-1; D might be TRBD1 (5 bases). CDR3 length equals 13 residues. Germline V gene lookup returns CDR1 ENHRY and CDR2 SYGVKD. V was cut by 3 bases and J by 11 bases, with 16 bases left in between. DNA for the CDR3: TGTGCCATCAGTGAAGGGGTCTCTTTGCGGGCTTTCTTT. Amino acid sequence: CAISEGVSLRAFF.

J is TRBJ2-7 and V is TRBV9, with D possibly being TRBD1 or TRBD2 (5 bases each). V was pared by 0 bases and J by 0 bases, with 13 bases between. The germline V gene has CDR1 SGDLS and CDR2 YYNGEE. This CDR3 contains 16 residues. The CDR3 protein is CASSVDRDGGSYEQYF. As DNA, the CDR3 is TGTGCCAGCAGCGTAGACCGGGACGGAGGCTCCTACGAGCAGTACTTC.

The CDR3: CASSSQGRGTEAFF. The CDR3 coding sequence is TGTGCCAGCAGTTCACAGGGAAGAGGTACTGAAGCTTTCTTT. The chain links TRBV28 to TRBJ1-1, with D perhaps matching TRBD1 (6 bases). Germline CDR1 is MDHEN and CDR2 is SYDVKM. This CDR3 comprises 14 residues. The V end lost 4 bases, the J end lost 5 bases, and 14 bases lay between the germline ends.

This chain connects TRBV3-1 (or the pseudogene TRBV3-2) to TRBJ2-1; 11 nucleotides align to TRBD2. The germline V gene encodes CDR1 LGHDT and CDR2 YNNKEL (reference sequence). V dropped 3 bases and J dropped 9; count of bases not matched to a gene: 4. The CDR3 runs 14 residues. CDR3 region: CASSHLAGGGEQFF. The CDR3, as DNA: TGTGCCAGCAGCCACCTAGCGGGGGGTGGTGAGCAGTTCTTC.

This chain connects TRBV19 to TRBJ1-2, with unresolved D. The CDR3 runs 12 residues. Germline CDR1 LNHDA, CDR2 SQIVND (reference sequence). V was pared by 7 bases and J by 6 bases, with 12 bases between. The CDR3: CASKDGRHGYTF. The CDR3 bases are TGTGCCAGTAAGGACGGAAGGCATGGCTACACCTTC.

The gene calls are TRBV19 and TRBJ1-5, with D unclear. CDR3 length equals 12 residues. The V end lost 4 bases, the J end lost 6 bases, and 7 bases lay between the germline ends. CDR1 is LNHDA and CDR2 is SQIVND in the germline V gene (reference sequence). Written as DNA, the CDR3 is TGTGCCAGTAGTACGTCGCTTCAGCCCCAGCATTTT. It is translated as CASSTSLQPQHF.